A selection of T cell receptor beta chains follows, all from one sample in a study of cytomegalovirus exposure and HLA in healthy donors. Generated by immunoSEQ multiplex PCR, the TCRdb table keeps only in-frame clones and is missing some. The table lists some 98,000 clones, approximately 78% of them singletons, with 1.4% to 1.5% in the top ten. The sample taken for sequencing was PBMCs. The receptors stem from a man aged 35 to 55 in good health and CMV-seronegative. Both conserved end residues are part of each CDR3. For some rows the clone size is stated as once, few or many, or as a class when expanded; others skip it.

.,TRBV5-1,CASSFGHTSSYEQYF
.,TRBV4-2,CASSQEDTVTYEQYF
few,TRBV5-4,CASSLPTGLAEQFF
once,TRBV27,CASSLSSLAGRETQYF
.,TRBV2,CASSGGGLETQYF
.,TRBV6-6,CASSYRDRGELFF
.,TRBV7-2,CASSRGTSGGDRGTQYF
.,TRBV18,CASSPGQGADGYTF
few,TRBV11-1,CASSFRDREENTIYF
.,TRBV5-4,CASRADRFGTEAFF
.,TRBV5-4,CASSDQGDEKLFF
.,TRBV12-5,CASGLSVGLAYGQFF
.,TRBV5-6,CASSRLATGTQYF
.,TRBV18,CASSPVPSNEQFF
.,TRBV29-1,CSVAGQDLTGGSYEQYF
few,TRBV5-1,CASSLGARGYTF
.,TRBV25-1,CASSTMGPANYGYTF
once,TRBV6-5,CASSYSTGSDGYTF
few,TRBV10-2,CASSSPFDNEQFF
.,TRBV5-1,CASSLAGQGYEQYF
few,TRBV7-8,CASGTRGTGNEQFF
few,TRBV6-1,CASSHSGNTIYF
.,TRBV11-2,CASSTLTGPTSGNTIYF
.,TRBV27,CASSAQGGEQYF
.,TRBV7-9,CASSLGGGYEQYF
.,TRBV19,CASSEWDRATDTQYF
.,TRBV4-2,CASSRYGASGVSTDTQYF
.,TRBV27,CASSLSAGNTYEQYF
.,TRBV5-1,CASSPITGVNTGELFF
.,TRBV19,CASSIMGRPDNQPQHF
.,TRBV2,CASIGQGGPYEQYF
.,TRBV5-6,CASSSRRDRAFNEKLFF
.,TRBV29-1,CSVAIGVGTDTQYF
once,TRBV15,CATSRDPGGYEQYF